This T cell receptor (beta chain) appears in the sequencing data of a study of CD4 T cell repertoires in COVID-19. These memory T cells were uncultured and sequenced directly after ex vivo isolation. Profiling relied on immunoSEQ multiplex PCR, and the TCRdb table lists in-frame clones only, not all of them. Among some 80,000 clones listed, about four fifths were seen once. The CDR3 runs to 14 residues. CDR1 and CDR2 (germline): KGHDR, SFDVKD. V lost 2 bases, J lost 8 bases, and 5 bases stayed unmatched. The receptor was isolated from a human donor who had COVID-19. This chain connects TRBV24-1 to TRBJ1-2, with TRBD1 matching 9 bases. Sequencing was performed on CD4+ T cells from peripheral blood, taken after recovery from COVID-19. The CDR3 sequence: CATSDWPGQGGYTF. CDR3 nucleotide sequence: TGTGCCACCAGTGATTGGCCGGGACAGGGAGGCTACACCTTC.